This T cell receptor (beta chain) was identified during a study of metastatic and nonmetastatic thyroid tumors (dated by TCRdb to about 2020). Context from the whole study: Repertoires were compared across peripheral blood and tumor or nodule tissue samples from malignant and benign thyroid patients. What the research found in general, with its limitations: In both blood and tumor samples, TCR beta diversity was reported to be significantly higher in malignant tumors than in benign nodules.

Libraries were made using PCR. The data were produced on an Illumina HiSeq 4000. High-throughput sequencing was used to profile the TCR beta-chain CDR3 region of every patient. The paper's processing steps were these. A classifier to discriminate distant-metastatic papillary thyroid cancer patients was built from CDR3 differences across clinicopathological groups. The Shannon index was used to measure repertoire diversity, and the Morisita-Horn index was used to measure how similar tumor and blood repertoires were. The public reads were quality trimmed at Q25 with fastp and then assembled into clones with MiXCR by TCRdb, keeping productive beta chains. TCRdb assigned the V and J calls; the authors' analysis was not used. The sample table records approximately 12,000 clones; 31% of these occur just once. Over 9.5% of the sample belongs to the ten largest clones. No treatment had been received by any patient before thyroid surgery. Patient clinical samples collected from the early 2010s to the late 2010s were retrospectively analysed using T-cell receptor beta sequencing.

Inclusive of the bounding cysteine and phenylalanine, the CDR3 is 14 residues long. Just the 42-base CDR3 DNA is kept, in frame starting at base 1. CDR1 and CDR2 are drawn from the germline V gene: KGHSH, LQKENI. The junction carries 11 bases between V and J, which are trimmed by 2 bases and 3 bases respectively. This clone was picked up a small number of times. Its recognized antigen is unknown. No much larger clone is present one base from it, and per-base qualities are unavailable. Recombination linked TRBV18 to TRBJ2-7; no D gene can be assigned with confidence. The receptor's source is a female donor with papillary thyroid cancer or a benign thyroid nodule (not recorded which). Some clones in this sample may be carry-over from other donors' samples. Sequenced sample: tumor tissue. The DNA sequence is as follows: TGTGCCAGCTCACCAGATAGGGCCCTCTACGAGCAGTACTTC. This yields the protein CASSPDRALYEQYF.